This record covers a single T cell receptor (beta chain). Its antigen is not identified. The data were produced by immunoSEQ multiplex PCR, yet TCRdb's version contains in-frame clones alone and is incomplete. The sample includes under 150,000 clones. These data originate in a study of T cell responses to AZD1222 COVID-19 vaccine. Broader study findings: The sample set comprised mostly white British donors with more females, and clonal diversity was possibly underestimated. Spike-wide vaccine-associated CD4 TCRs dominated at 160-218 and 743-854. No repertoire was sampled before or during the peak T cell response, only after it.

Between the trimmed V and J ends, which lost 1 base and 7 bases, there was a span of 14 bases. Germline CDR1 is SGHTA and CDR2 is FQGNSA. The CDR3 totals 15 residues. The chain joins TRBV7-2 to TRBJ2-1; tentative D call: TRBD2 (7 bases). This clonotype was sampled from an adult in good health. Sequencing was performed on peripheral blood. Here the CDR3 DNA reads TGTGCCAGCAGCTTAGGGCCGCGGGGGCCTAATGAGCAGTTCTTC. This gives the protein CASSLGPRGPNEQFF. Combining the CDR3 with reference TRBV7-2 and TRBJ2-1 gives the whole variable domain GAGVSQSPSNKVTEKGKDVELRCDPISGHTALYWYRQSLGQGLEFLIYFQGNSAPDKSGLPSDRFSAERTGGSVSTLTIQRTQQEDSAVYLCASSLGPRGPNEQFFGPGTRLTVL.